This T cell receptor (beta chain) was recovered during a study of T-cell reconstitution after alpha-beta-depleted transplantation in children. Study results and limitations: At around two months after transplant, the alpha-beta T cells were reportedly derived from several hundred expanded clones that came from non-depleted graft cells. After transplant, high TCRbeta diversity at day 60 in some patients arose from surviving recipient T cells and thymic progenitors. At one year after transplant, newly produced T cells mostly accounted for T-cell counts and diversity.

Unique molecular identifiers tagged the TCRbeta library. TCRdb redid the calling of the PCR reads with MiXCR, one entry per CDR3 protein. The sample holds approximately 1,000,000 distinct CDR3 sequences, about 29% seen once. This clonotype was picked up a small number of times. Its target is not known. The sequencing used PBMCs, mostly from graft donor cells, collected 360 days after TCRalphabeta/CD19-depleted stem cell transplant. This clonotype was obtained from a boy under two years old who had a stem cell transplant for SCID, so the T cells may come from the graft donor.

CDR3 residues: CASSRPVVNTGELFF. The CDR3 DNA reads TGTGCCAGCAGTCGCCCAGTAGTGAACACCGGGGAGCTGTTTTTT. V gene TRBV12-3 or TRBV12-4 combines with J gene TRBJ2-2; D gene unclear. CDR3 length: 15 amino acids. The V end lost 5 bases, the J end lost 1 base, and 11 bases lay between the germline ends.